The next 9 T cell receptor beta chains were all read from a single sample in a study of monozygotic twins with inflammatory bowel disease. After re-calling the 5' RACE reads, TCRdb lists one entry per CDR3 protein, DNA absent. This repertoire comprises about 300,000 distinct CDR3 sequences; its ten largest clones make up approximately 5.4%. The sample consisted of blood. The receptor set was obtained from a human donor with ulcerative colitis or Crohn's disease, or a healthy co-twin of an affected twin (not recorded which).

V and J are TRBV11-2 and TRBJ2-1; TCRdb gives TRBD1 as the D gene, but with no DNA this cannot be confirmed. The CDR3 length is 14 residues. Germline V gene data show CDR1 as SGHAT and CDR2 as FQNNGV. CDR3 sequence reads: CASTIDGGWNEQFF.

This sequence joins TRBV28 and TRBJ1-2; lacking DNA, the TRBD1 call made by TCRdb goes unchecked. CDR1 is MDHEN, CDR2 SYDVKM, per germline. The CDR3 loop spans 16 amino acids. The chain's CDR3 is CASVSRTRGTNYGYTF.

The genes are TRBV6-6 and TRBJ2-7; TCRdb picks TRBD1, but there is no DNA to check that call. In germline, CDR1 is MNHNY, CDR2 SVGAGI (reference sequence). The CDR3 loop spans 13 amino acids. The CDR3 sequence is CASKATGIYEQYF.

This chain joins TRBV4-3 and TRBJ2-1; checking the TCRdb D call of TRBD2 is not possible without DNA. The CDR3 length is 16 residues. CDR1 is LGHNA, CDR2 YSLEER, per germline. CDR3 residues: CASSQDPSGGYNEQFF.

The rearrangement joins TRBV5-1 to TRBJ1-1; there is no DNA to check the TCRdb D call of TRBD1. This CDR3 region has 14 residues. Germline V gene sequence: CDR1 SGHRS, CDR2 YFSETQ. This CDR3 reads CASSIRTGGTEAFF. The full variable domain, rest sourced from reference TRBV5-1 and TRBJ1-1, is KAGVTQTPRYLIKTRGQQVTLSCSPISGHRSVSWYQQTPGQGLQFLFEYFSETQRNKGNFPGRFSGRQFSNSRSEMNVSTLELGDSALYLCASSIRTGGTEAFFGQGTRLTVV.

The chain combines TRBV12-3 or TRBV12-4 with TRBJ2-7; TCRdb's D gene call, TRBD1, goes unchecked for lack of DNA. This CDR3 has 14 residues. Here the CDR3 reads CASSKQGSNYEQYF.

The chain recombines TRBV6-6 with TRBJ1-1. The CDR3 extends over 14 amino acids. Germline values: CDR1 MNHNY, CDR2 SVGAGI (reference sequence). This CDR3 reads CASSYSNVNAEAFF.

This chain joins TRBV7-9 and TRBJ2-7. The CDR3 contains 13 residues. Per germline, CDR1 SEHNR and CDR2 FQNEAQ (reference sequence). The CDR3 spells CASRRRDSYEQYF. The whole variable domain, filled in from reference TRBV7-9 and TRBJ2-7, reads DTGVSQNPRHKITKRGQNVTFRCDPISEHNRLYWYRQTLGQGPEFLTYFQNEAQLEKSRLLSDRFSAERPKGSFSTLEIQRTEQGDSAMYLCASRRRDSYEQYFGPGTRLTVT.

The rearrangement joins TRBV12-3 or TRBV12-4 to TRBJ2-1. The CDR3 consists of 14 residues. This CDR3 is CASSYGRAYNEQFF.